This TCR beta chain appears in the sequencing data of a study of cytomegalovirus exposure and HLA in healthy donors. Measured with immunoSEQ multiplex PCR; TCRdb has only the in-frame clones, and not every one. Here the sample spans under 200,000 clones, about 96% being singletons. The CDR3 is 16 residues long. In germline, CDR1 is KGHSH, CDR2 LQKENI. Trimming took off 1 base at V and 0 bases at J, with 12 bases between the two ends. The rearrangement links TRBV18 to TRBJ1-2; maybe TRBD1 (6 bases). Sequenced sample: PBMCs. The receptor was isolated from a woman under 30 in good health and CMV-seronegative. This chain's CDR3 is CASSPLRDTTNYGYTF. The DNA for the CDR3 is TGTGCCAGCTCACCACTGAGGGACACCACTAACTATGGCTACACCTTC.